This T cell receptor beta chain comes out of a study of CD8+CD57+ T cells in acquired aplastic anemia. Study overall: Sorted CD4+ and CD8+ cell DNA averaged approximately 3.4 ug. Findings and caveats of the study: Between patients and controls, twenty-nine CD8+ CDR3 sequences were found in common. No significant difference in CD8+ Simpson's diversity was found between patients and controls.

Genomic DNA constituted the template upon which TCR beta VDJ and CDR3 profiling was performed. One entry per CDR3 protein results from TCRdb running MiXCR on the reads. The table lists roughly 300,000 distinct CDR3 sequences, roughly three fifths of them singletons. Ten or more counts support this clonotype. What it recognizes is unknown. Source material: sorted CD4+, CD8+, or CD8+CD57+ T cells (not recorded which) from PBMCs. This receptor was taken from a human donor with severe aplastic anemia or a healthy control (not recorded which).

Written as DNA, the CDR3 is TGTGCCAGCTCACCGACAGGGGACAATGAGCAGTTCTTC. Protein sequence: CASSPTGDNEQFF. The chain joins TRBV18 to TRBJ2-1, with 8 nucleotides matching TRBD1. The trim removed 3 bases at V and 5 bases at J, leaving 0 bases unmatched. Germline V lookup: CDR1 KGHSH, CDR2 LQKENI. CDR3 length: 13 residues.